Sequencing of this TCR beta chain was carried out in a study of blood T cell repertoires in COVID-19. The wider study: PBMCs, B-cell-depleted T cells, or T cells were the source of the cDNA or gDNA that made up the material.

Only in-frame clones appear in the TCRdb table, and some are missing; sequencing was by immunoSEQ multiplex PCR. Of roughly 220,000 clones listed, approximately 90% were seen once; the top ten hold 5.9%. The trim removed 4 bases at V and 8 bases at J, leaving 19 bases unmatched. This CDR3 is 18 amino acids long. Germline V gene lookup returns CDR1 KGHDR and CDR2 SFDVKD. The chain has TRBV24-1 and TRBJ2-1, with TRBD1 matching over 7 bases. Sequenced: peripheral blood. This receptor was taken from a man older than 75 with acute or convalescent COVID-19. The CDR3 region is CATSDPRDSSPRWHEQFF. CDR3 coding DNA: TGTGCCACCAGTGACCCAAGGGACAGCTCACCCCGGTGGCATGAGCAGTTCTTC.